The text below deals with one T cell receptor (beta chain). Antigen unknown. Clones were read by immunoSEQ multiplex PCR, and TCRdb kept only the in-frame ones, dropping some. In the table there are roughly 110,000 clones, about 88% of which are singletons. From germline, CDR1 is LNHDA and CDR2 SQIVND (reference sequence). J lost 11 bases, V lost 8 bases, and 9 bases had no gene match. CDR3 length: 12 amino acids. These data originate in a study of cytomegalovirus exposure and HLA in healthy donors. Study summary: The same platform was used for the 110 or so validation repertoires as for the approximately 610 first-cohort repertoires, as reported in a later analysis.

Separate from the approximately 670-subject first cohort, the approximately 130-subject validation cohort was the one that the donors belonged to. Overall study findings and caveats: There were some public TCRs occurring in many donors, but most TCR sequences were rare. The TCR clusters that emerged in the first cohort tended, a later analysis found, to co-occur in the approximately 130 validation repertoires.

This TCR was sampled from a woman between 18 and 29 years old in good health and CMV-seropositive. Sequences were obtained from PBMCs. The chain combines TRBV19 with TRBJ1-1, with 9 positions matching TRBD1. The CDR3 is CASERDRDAAFF. CDR3 nucleotide sequence: TGTGCCAGTGAACGGGACAGGGATGCGGCTTTCTTT.